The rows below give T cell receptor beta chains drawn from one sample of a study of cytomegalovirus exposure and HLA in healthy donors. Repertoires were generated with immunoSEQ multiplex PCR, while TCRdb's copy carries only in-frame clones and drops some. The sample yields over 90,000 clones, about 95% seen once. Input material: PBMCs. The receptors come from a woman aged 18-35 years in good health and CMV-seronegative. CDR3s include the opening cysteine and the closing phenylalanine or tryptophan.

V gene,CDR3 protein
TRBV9,CASSPEGLAEETQYF
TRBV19,CASSIGLDRGLGNQPQHF
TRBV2,CASSEARQTYGYTF
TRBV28,CATSGYTF
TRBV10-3,CAISETGLAFF
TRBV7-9,CASSLAPDRGAHEQYF
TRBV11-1,CASSAGLAGKTQYF
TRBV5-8,CASSSTGNEQYF
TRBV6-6,CASSYRRGQNTEAFF
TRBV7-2,CASSRLAGGQETQYF
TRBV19,CASSIVPLAGANEQFF